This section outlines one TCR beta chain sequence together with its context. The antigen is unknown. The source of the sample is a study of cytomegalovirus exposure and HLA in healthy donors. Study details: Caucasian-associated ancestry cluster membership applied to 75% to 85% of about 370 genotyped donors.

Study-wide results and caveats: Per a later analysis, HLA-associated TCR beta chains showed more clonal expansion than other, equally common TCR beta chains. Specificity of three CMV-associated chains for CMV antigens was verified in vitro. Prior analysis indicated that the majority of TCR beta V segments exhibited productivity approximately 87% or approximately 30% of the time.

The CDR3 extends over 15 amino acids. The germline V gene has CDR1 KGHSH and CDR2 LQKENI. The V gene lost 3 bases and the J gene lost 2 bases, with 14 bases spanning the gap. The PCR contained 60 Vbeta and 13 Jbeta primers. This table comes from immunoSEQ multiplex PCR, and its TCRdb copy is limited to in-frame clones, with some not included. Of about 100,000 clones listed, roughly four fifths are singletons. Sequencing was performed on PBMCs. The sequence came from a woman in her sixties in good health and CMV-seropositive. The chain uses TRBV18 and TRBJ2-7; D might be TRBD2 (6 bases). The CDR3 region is CASSPRDSTTYEQYF. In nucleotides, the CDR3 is TGTGCCAGCTCACCCCGGGACTCCACGACCTACGAGCAGTACTTC.